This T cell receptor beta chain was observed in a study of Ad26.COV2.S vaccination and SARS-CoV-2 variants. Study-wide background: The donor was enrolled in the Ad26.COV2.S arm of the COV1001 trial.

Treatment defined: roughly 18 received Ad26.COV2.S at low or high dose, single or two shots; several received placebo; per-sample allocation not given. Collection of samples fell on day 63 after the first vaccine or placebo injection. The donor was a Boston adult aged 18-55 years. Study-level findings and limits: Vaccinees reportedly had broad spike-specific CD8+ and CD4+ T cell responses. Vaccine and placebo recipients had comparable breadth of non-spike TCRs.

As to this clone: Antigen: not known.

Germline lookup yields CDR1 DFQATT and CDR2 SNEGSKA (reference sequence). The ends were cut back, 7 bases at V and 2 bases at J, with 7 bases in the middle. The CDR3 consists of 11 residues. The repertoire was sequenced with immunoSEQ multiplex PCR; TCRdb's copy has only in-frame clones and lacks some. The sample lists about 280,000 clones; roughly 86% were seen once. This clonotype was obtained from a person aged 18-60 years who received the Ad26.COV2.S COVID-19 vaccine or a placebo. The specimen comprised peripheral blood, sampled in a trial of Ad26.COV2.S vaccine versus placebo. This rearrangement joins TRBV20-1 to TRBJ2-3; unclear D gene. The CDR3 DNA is TGCAGTGGCGGTGTCACAGATACGCAGTATTTT. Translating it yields CSGGVTDTQYF.